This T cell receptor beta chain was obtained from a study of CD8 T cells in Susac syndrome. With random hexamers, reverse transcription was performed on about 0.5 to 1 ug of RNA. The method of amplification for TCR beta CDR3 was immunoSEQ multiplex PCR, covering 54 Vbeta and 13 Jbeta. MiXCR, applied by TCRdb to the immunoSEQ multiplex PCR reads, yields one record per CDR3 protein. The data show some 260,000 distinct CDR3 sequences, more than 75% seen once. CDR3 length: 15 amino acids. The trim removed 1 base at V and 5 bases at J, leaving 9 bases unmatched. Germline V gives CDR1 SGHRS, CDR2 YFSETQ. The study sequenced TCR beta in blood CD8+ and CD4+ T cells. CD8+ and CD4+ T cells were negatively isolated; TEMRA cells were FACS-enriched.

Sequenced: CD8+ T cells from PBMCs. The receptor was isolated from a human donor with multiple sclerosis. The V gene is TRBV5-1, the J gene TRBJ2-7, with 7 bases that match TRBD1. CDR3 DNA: TGCGCCAGCAGCTTGCGACAGGGACGTATCGACGAGCAGTACTTC. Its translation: CASSLRQGRIDEQYF.